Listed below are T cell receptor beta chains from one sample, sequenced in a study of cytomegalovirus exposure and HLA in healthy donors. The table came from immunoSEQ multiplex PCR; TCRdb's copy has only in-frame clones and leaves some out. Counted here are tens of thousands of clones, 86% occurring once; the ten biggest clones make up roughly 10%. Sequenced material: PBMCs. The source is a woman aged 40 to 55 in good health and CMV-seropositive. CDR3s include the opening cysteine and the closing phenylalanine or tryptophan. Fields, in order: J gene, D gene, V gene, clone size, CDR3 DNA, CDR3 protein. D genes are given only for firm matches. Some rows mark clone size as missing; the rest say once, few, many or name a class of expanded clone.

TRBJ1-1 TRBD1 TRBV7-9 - TGTGCCAGGACCAACCCTCCGAGACAGGGCCTCCCTACCAACACTGAAGCTTTCTTT CARTNPPRQGLPTNTEAFF
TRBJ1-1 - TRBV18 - TGTGCCAGCTCACCACCAACAGGGCCTCGGACTGAAGCTTTCTTT CASSPPTGPRTEAFF
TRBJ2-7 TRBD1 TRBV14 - TGTGCCAGCAGCCCCGGACAGGGGACCTACGAGCAGTACTTC CASSPGQGTYEQYF
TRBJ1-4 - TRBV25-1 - TGTGCCAGCAGTGAATGGTCTACAGCAACTAATGAAAAACTGTTTTTT CASSEWSTATNEKLFF
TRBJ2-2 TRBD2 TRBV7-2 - TGTGCCAGCAGCGCAGGCATAGCGGGGTGGATCGGGGAGCTGTTTTTT CASSAGIAGWIGELFF
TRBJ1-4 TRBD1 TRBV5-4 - TGTGCCAGCAGCAGGGGACAGGCTAATGAAAAACTGTTTTTT CASSRGQANEKLFF
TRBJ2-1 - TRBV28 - TGTGCCAGCAACAGTTACTACAATGAGCAGTTCTTC CASNSYYNEQFF
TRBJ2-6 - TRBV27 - TGTGCCAGCAGTTTTGGGGGGAAGGGGGCCAACGTCCTGACTTTC CASSFGGKGANVLTF
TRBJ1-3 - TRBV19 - TGTGCCAGTAGTACATTTAGCTCTGGAAACACCATATATTTT CASSTFSSGNTIYF
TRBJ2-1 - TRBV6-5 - TGTGCCAGCAGCTCAGGCAATGAGCAGTTCTTC CASSSGNEQFF
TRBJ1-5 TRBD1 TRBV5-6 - TGTGCCAGCAGCTTCCAGGGGGCCCCAGGGCCCCAGCATTTT CASSFQGAPGPQHF
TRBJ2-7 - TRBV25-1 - TGTGCCAGCTCCGGGGGACGGGTGCGCTACGAGCAGTACTTC CASSGGRVRYEQYF
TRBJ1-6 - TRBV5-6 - TGTGCCAGCAGCTTGACGGGCTCCTATAATTCACCCCTCCACTTT CASSLTGSYNSPLHF
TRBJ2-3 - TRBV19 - TGTGCCAGTAGACCGCCCGGGGGTAGGGGACGAGATACGCAGTATTTT CASRPPGGRGRDTQYF
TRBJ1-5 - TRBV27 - TGTGCCAGCAGTCCTTGGGACGGGAGTAGCAATCAGCCCCAGCATTTT CASSPWDGSSNQPQHF
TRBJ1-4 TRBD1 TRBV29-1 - TGCAGCGCCCCCCCTTCGACAGGGGAAGGAAAAACTGTTTTT CSAPPSTGEGKTVF
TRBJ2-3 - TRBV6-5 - TGTGCCAGCAGTAGCCGCCGCACAGATACGCAGTATTTT CASSSRRTDTQYF
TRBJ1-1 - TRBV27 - TGTGCCAGCAGTTACCGGGGGATGACTGAAGCTTTCTTT CASSYRGMTEAFF
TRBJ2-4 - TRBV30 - TGTGCCTGGAGTGCGGACTTCTTTACTCAGTACTTC CAWSADFFTQYF
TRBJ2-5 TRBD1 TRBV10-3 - TGTGCCATCAGTGAACAGGGGGCGGTGAAGACCCAGTACTTC CAISEQGAVKTQYF
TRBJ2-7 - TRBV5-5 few TGTGCCAGCAGCTTGCCCTCTTCCGAGCAGTACTTC CASSLPSSEQYF
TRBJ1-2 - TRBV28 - TGTGCCAGCTCTAAGTTGGGGCCCTATGGCTACACCTTC CASSKLGPYGYTF
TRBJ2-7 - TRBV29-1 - TGCAGCGTTGAAGAAACGGGTGGCCGGAGTGACGAGCAGTACTTC CSVEETGGRSDEQYF